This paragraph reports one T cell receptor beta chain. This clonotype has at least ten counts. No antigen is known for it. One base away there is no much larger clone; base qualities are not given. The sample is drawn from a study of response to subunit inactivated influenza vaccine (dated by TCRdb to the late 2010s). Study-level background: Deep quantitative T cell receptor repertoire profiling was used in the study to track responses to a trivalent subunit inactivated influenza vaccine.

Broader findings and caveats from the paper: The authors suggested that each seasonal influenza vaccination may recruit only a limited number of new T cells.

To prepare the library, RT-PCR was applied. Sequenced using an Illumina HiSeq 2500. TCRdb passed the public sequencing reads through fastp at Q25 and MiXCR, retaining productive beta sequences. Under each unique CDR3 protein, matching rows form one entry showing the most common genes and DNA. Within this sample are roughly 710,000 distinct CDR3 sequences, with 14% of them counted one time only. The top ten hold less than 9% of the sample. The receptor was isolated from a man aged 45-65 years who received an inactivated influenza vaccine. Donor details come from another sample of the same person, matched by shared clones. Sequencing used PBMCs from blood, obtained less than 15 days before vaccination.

CDR3 reads: CASSRGQRNTEAFF. The bases are TGTGCCAGCAGCCGGGGACAGAGGAACACTGAAGCTTTCTTT. The rearranged segments are TRBV13 and TRBJ1-1; 7 bases in the middle match TRBD1. The CDR3, from cysteine to phenylalanine, totals 14 residues. The CDR3 DNA has 42 bases and is translated from base 1. V has 5 bases trimmed and J has 1 base trimmed; junction bases matching no gene number 4. The CDR1 and CDR2 encoded by the germline V gene (reference sequence) are PRHDT and FYEKMQ.